The clone carrying this T cell receptor (beta chain) was recorded at least ten times. The sample belongs to a study of T cells in Graves' hyperthyroidism and ophthalmopathy. Amplification targeted TCR beta CDR3 regions from RNA transcripts. TCR CDR3 regions were first amplified by RT-PCR with HTBI primers. TCRdb called the multiplex PCR reads again in MiXCR, with one record for every CDR3 protein. This sample carries approximately 420,000 distinct CDR3 sequences, about 13% of them seen once, and the ten largest clones take less than 6.5%. V gave up 3 bases and J gave up 1 base, with 4 bases separating them. Looked up from germline, CDR1 is SGHAT and CDR2 is FQNNGV. The CDR3 is made up of 12 amino acids. Thyroid ultrasound, orbital computed tomography, clinical symptoms, and serum thyroxine and TRAb underpinned diagnoses.

The TCR sequence derives from a woman younger than 30 with Graves' hyperthyroidism. The sequenced sample consisted of blood. The V and J genes are TRBV11-2 and TRBJ2-7; D is undetermined. The CDR3 DNA reads TGTGCCAGCAGCTTCGAGTCCTACGAGCAGTACTTC. It translates to CASSFESYEQYF.